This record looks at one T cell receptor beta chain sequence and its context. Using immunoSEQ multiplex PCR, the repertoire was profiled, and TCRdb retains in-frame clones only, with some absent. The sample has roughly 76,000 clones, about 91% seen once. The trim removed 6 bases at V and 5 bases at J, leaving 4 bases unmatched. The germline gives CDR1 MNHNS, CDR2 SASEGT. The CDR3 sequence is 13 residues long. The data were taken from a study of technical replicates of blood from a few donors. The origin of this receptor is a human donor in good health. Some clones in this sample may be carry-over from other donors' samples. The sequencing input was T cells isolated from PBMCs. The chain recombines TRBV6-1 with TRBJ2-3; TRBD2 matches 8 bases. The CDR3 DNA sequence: TGTGCCAGCAGATATAGCGGGATAGATACGCAGTATTTT. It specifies CASRYSGIDTQYF.